A single sample gave rise to the 2 T cell receptor beta chains below, sequenced in a study of identical twins. TCRdb re-analysed the 5' RACE reads in MiXCR, keeping a single row per CDR3 protein. Of hundreds of thousands of distinct CDR3 sequences detected, around 5.7% appear once; the ten largest clones hold 1.5% to 2%. The sequenced sample was naive T cells sorted from blood. The receptors here all came from a man between 18 and 29 years old in good health.

In its sample, this clonotype was seen many times. The chain couples TRBV6-4 to TRBJ1-5; D remains ambiguous. Germline loops: CDR1 MRHNA, CDR2 SNTAGT. V was shortened by 5 bases and J by 1 base, with 12 bases between the two germline ends. The CDR3 runs 15 residues. In DNA, the CDR3 is TGTGCCAGCAGTCCCGACGGGGTGAGCAATCAGCCCCAGCATTTT. It codes for CASSPDGVSNQPQHF.

In this sample, this clonotype turned up many times. The rearrangement joins TRBV20-1 to TRBJ2-7; D uncertain. V was trimmed by 3 bases and J by 4 bases, leaving 1 base between them. The CDR3 has 9 amino acids. The germline V gene has CDR1 DFQATT and CDR2 SNEGSKA (reference sequence). Here the CDR3 reads CSASYEQYF. CDR3 in DNA: TGCAGTGCTAGTTACGAGCAGTACTTC.